The source of this T cell receptor beta chain is a study of T cell responses to AZD1222 COVID-19 vaccine. Regarding the study as a whole: Distributed over spike, vaccine-associated CD4 TCRs predominated at 160-218 and 743-854. Most donors were white British, females outnumbered males, and clonal diversity was possibly underestimated. At baseline, seropositivity was found in only a handful of AZD1222 recipients.

With regard to this clone: Its antigen is not known.

Unmatched junction bases numbered 6, after V lost 1 base and J lost 5 bases. The CDR3 runs 15 residues. Germline CDR1 and CDR2: LNHDA and SQIVND (reference sequence). Produced via immunoSEQ multiplex PCR; TCRdb's table is partial and in-frame only. Of about 120,000 clones in the sample, approximately 85% were seen once. Sequenced here: peripheral blood, sampled on day 0 of AZD1222 vaccination. This TCR came from an adult in good health. The rearrangement links TRBV19 to TRBJ2-3; 7 bases line up with TRBD1. Written as DNA, the CDR3 is TGTGCCAGTAGTATAGGAACAGGGGATAAAGATACGCAGTATTTT. As protein: CASSIGTGDKDTQYF.